This T cell receptor (beta chain) was profiled in a study of cytomegalovirus exposure and HLA in healthy donors (dated by TCRdb to about 2017). Notes on the research overall: In an earlier analysis of 587 of the donors, under 300 Gb of sequence data and 90 million to 120 million unique TCR beta sequences from 150 million to 200 million T cells were reported. Every repertoire in the discovery cohort had been generated on one and the same sequencing platform. A later genetic analysis took genome-wide SNP genotypes for about three fifths of the 666 donors and used that subset as a discovery cohort. In an earlier analysis of several hundred of the donors, high-throughput TCR beta sequencing was used to judge whether each TCR beta V gene segment behaved as functional or pseudogenic. The later analysis used no new phenotypic data to find candidate immune exposures, relying instead on TCR beta sequences and their occurrence across donors. The T cell repertoires of roughly 660 subjects were profiled by immunosequencing and related to cytomegalovirus serostatus. Class I and class II HLA loci were covered by the typing at four-digit resolution. Typing coverage differed by locus: A, B, C, DRB1 and DQB1 were typed in roughly 629-630 donors, DQA1 in about 500, DPA1 in 600 to 610, and DPB1 in just under 490. Donor age, sex, ethnicity and CMV serostatus were compiled alongside the repertoire data. Roughly 300 gigabases of sequencing data and tens of millions of unique TCR sequences were included in an early release covering roughly 600 HLA-typed donors. High-throughput TCR immunosequencing, statistical association of individual TCRs with disease status, and machine learning were combined to predict cytomegalovirus infection status. Along with the roughly 670-subject first cohort, a separate validation cohort of roughly 110 different subjects was used. In a later analysis, previously published TCR beta repertoires from about 640 donors were re-analyzed and high-resolution HLA genotyping was added so that TCR occurrence patterns could be studied. The study aimed to test whether signatures of past pathogen exposure could be identified by cataloging public T cell receptors. On average, roughly 200,000 unique TCR beta nucleotide sequences were sequenced per donor among 398 genotyped donors of the cohort, with 15% to 20% of those sequences being non-productive. Four or five DR-DQ haplotypes were handled as single units for association and clustering because linkage in the cohort was strong. Of the approximately 400 genotyped donors, 65% to 90% fell in the genetic ancestry cluster associated with self-reported Caucasian donors.

Regarding this clone: The antigen it recognizes is unknown. Per-base qualities were not stored, and no clone one base away is much larger.

The cohort consisted of more than 650 healthy bone marrow donors. All cohort members were sampled while nominally healthy, although unrecorded immune exposures were likely present. The donor tested CMV seronegative and was one of the 352 seronegative cohort members. Every donor gave a peripheral blood sample, and the peripheral blood mononuclear cells from that sample were used for TCR beta sequencing. The Qiagen DNeasy Blood Extraction Kit was used to extract genomic DNA from the blood cell samples. Summary of the overall study and its limitations: According to a later analysis, TCR association rates differed among HLA loci, with DRB1 alleles showing the most associated TCRs and HLA-C alleles showing the fewest. A cluster of highly shared sequence variants was judged likely to be a technical artifact of the sequencing pipeline. Fewer than 20 rarely observed V segments, including chromosome 9 orphons, were excluded from the earlier analysis of approximately 500 of the donors because counts were too low. A later genetic analysis reported fewer N-insertions in productive TCRs among donors in an Asian-associated ancestry cluster than the approximately 670-donor mean. In a later genetic analysis, a missense DCLRE1C variant was associated with V-gene and J-gene trimming of TCR beta chains, and the association was replicated in an independent cohort. It was suggested by the authors that the approach could potentially be generalized to other disease states and immunological phenotypes. The study gave a list of some 150 TCR beta chains associated with cytomegalovirus. According to a later analysis, parvovirus B19, influenza, CMV and Epstein-Barr virus appeared linked to several top co-occurrence clusters. The classifier was reported to diagnose cytomegalovirus status with high specificity and sensitivity in both the original cohort and the validation cohort. Some IMGT-functional V segments, including TRBV6-2 and TRBV6-3, could not be told apart with the 87-base-pair reads, so those segments were excluded. When HLA alleles, especially DR and DQ, strongly co-occurred, TCR associations were difficult to assign to individual alleles. A later analysis found that most CMV-associated TCR beta chains appeared HLA-restricted, with HLA associations seemingly driven largely by CMV exposure. Most TCR sequences were observed very rarely across donors, whereas some public TCRs were present in many individuals. Because some donors lacked HLA typing at each locus, the association tests relied only on the typed subset. In a later analysis, HLA-associated TCR beta chains were found to be more clonally expanded and to have lower generation probabilities than equally common non-associated chains. A later analysis associated around 16,000 TCR beta sequences with specific HLA alleles at a false discovery rate of 0.05. A few of the identified cytomegalovirus-associated TCR beta chains were confirmed in vitro to be specific for cytomegalovirus antigens. Correlated functional status among segregating V segments might be attributable to linkage disequilibrium, but an unknown experimental factor could not be ruled out. Sequencing depth was assumed to be roughly uniform across donors in the presence/absence analyses, though that assumption may not hold. In an earlier analysis of approximately 590 of the donors, most TCR beta V segments appeared in productive rearrangements about 87% or about 30% of the time, broadly matching IMGT annotations. In this cohort, only TCR beta chains were sequenced, and detectable features were limited by the absence of alpha or paired-chain data. For the cohort, immune exposure information was limited to CMV serostatus. A further reported finding was that TCR beta sequences accurately predicted the HLA-A and HLA-B alleles for most subjects in the first cohort.

The library was prepared using the immunoSEQ multiplex PCR assay. A mixture of 60 forward primers for TCR Vbeta segments and 13 reverse primers for TCR Jbeta segments was used in the multiplex PCR. The CDR3 region of rearranged TCR beta genes was amplified from genomic DNA by a multiplex PCR assay. The Illumina HiSeq System was used to sequence the amplified TCR beta libraries as 87-base-pair reads. On the study's bioinformatics: A later analysis counted about 80 million unique TCR beta chains across the 666 repertoires, and roughly 11 million of these chains were shared by at least two donors. A nearest-neighbor algorithm error-corrected the raw reads and collapsed the reads into unique sequences, merging closely related sequences to remove PCR and sequencing errors. V, D and J gene segments were assigned by aligning CDR3 sequences to IMGT reference sequences. For a sequence to be retained, a match of at least six nucleotides to both a V gene segment and a J gene segment was required. Rearrangements were called productive when the CDR3 lacked stop codons and stayed in frame with V and J; all others were non-productive. CDR3 was defined by IMGT convention, running from the second conserved V-encoded cysteine to the conserved J-encoded phenylalanine. The earlier analysis of about 610 of the donors excluded any sequence lacking an unambiguous match to a single V gene segment. An earlier analysis of a few hundred of the donors called V segments functional above 56.7% productive rearrangements and segregating when the between-donor standard deviation exceeded 5%. A statistical classification framework was built to diagnose cytomegalovirus status from the catalog of TCR beta chain sequences. V and J gene assignment, in a later analysis, came from comparing TCR nucleotide sequences with IMGT/GENE-DB human TR gene sequences. The TCRdist pipeline was used in a later analysis to assign CDR3 sequences and most-parsimonious VDJ recombination scenarios. In a later analysis, every TCR beta chain was defined by the combination of its CDR3 amino acid sequence and its V-gene family, and reads without a unique V-gene family were dropped. In a later analysis, 550 to 650 highly shared, low-generation-probability nucleotide sequences were removed to address suspected cross-contamination and a sequencing artifact. For each public chain, a later analysis derived a clonal expansion index from normalized ranks of inferred template counts within each repertoire. In a later analysis, generation probabilities were computed using a VDJ recombination model fitted to out-of-frame rearrangements, and the results were checked against IGoR. Hypergeometric tests were used in a later analysis to score TCR-TCR, TCR-HLA and TCR-CMV co-occurrence, with a repertoire-size bias correction applied to the TCR pairs. To estimate false discovery rates, a later analysis permuted the HLA or CMV assignments 20 times. In a later analysis, co-occurring TCRs were grouped with DBSCAN, and TCRdist sequence similarity was added when clustering was performed within HLA-allele-positive subsets. Repertoires with fewer than 30,000 or more than 120,000 public chains, plus five repertoires with anomalous nucleotide sharing, were excluded from co-occurrence clustering. Imported from immuneACCESS, the table was reduced by TCRdb to in-frame sequences with V and J called. These copies leave out some clones; in studies compared against another copy, an unresolved V gene accounts for under half, and the cause of the remainder is not known. That table is the source of V, J and clone size, and D and trimming were worked out from the DNA. This sample holds approximately 130,000 clones; 70% to 80% were observed only once. The ten largest make up more than 0.95% of the sample.

CDR1 and CDR2, looked up from the germline V gene (reference sequence), are GTSNPN and SVGIG. Relative to germline, V is missing 3 bases and J is missing 4 bases, with 2 bases of the junction outside any gene match. Reading from cysteine to phenylalanine, the CDR3 counts 14 amino acids. The DNA shown is the 42-base CDR3, in frame from base 1. The chain is assembled from TRBV30 and TRBJ2-3; 12 of the junction bases match TRBD2. This TCR came from a man aged 50 to 60 in good health and CMV-seronegative. Sequenced sample: PBMCs. The CDR3 reads as follows: CAWRTSGSPDTQYF. DNA sequence: TGTGCCTGGAGGACTAGCGGGAGCCCAGATACGCAGTATTTT.